This T cell receptor beta chain was retrieved from a study of blood T cell repertoires in COVID-19 (dated by TCRdb to 2018 to 2020). With regard to the full study: Samples covering the acute and convalescent phases of COVID-19 were provided by collaborators in the United States, Italy and Spain. The prospective study material was composed of cDNA or gDNA derived from T cells, B-cell-depleted T cells, or PBMCs. Deeply sampled blood TCRbeta repertoires from subjects exposed to, actively infected with, or recovered from COVID-19 were included in the dataset. The repertoires were released in a freely available public database intended as a resource for research on the immune response to SARS-CoV-2. The samples were drawn from two sources: the first 160 participants of the ongoing ImmuneRACE study, and 950 to 1,500 subjects contributed by 6 global collaborators. Sample metadata almost always included a de-identified subject ID, COVID-19 status, age in years and sex. Where available, HLA class I and class II types were taken from metadata supplied by the sample provider and were not determined by assay-based typing.

Details on this clone: Its antigen target is currently unknown. Base qualities are not recorded, but no much larger clone differs from it by a single base.

Broad study findings and their caveats: Clinical and demographic metadata were provided uncurated, with the amount varying by source and participant.

The immunoSEQ Assay, a bias-controlled multiplex PCR, was used to amplify TCRbeta CDR3 regions from genomic DNA. Per the authors' processing: Within the assay, amplification of reference gene primers was used to estimate how many nucleated cells each sample contained. Sequence reads were collapsed and filtered to measure the absolute abundance of every unique TCRbeta CDR3 rearrangement. Productive Simpson clonality was computed per sample as the square root of Simpson's diversity index over productive rearrangements. TCRdb stores this immuneACCESS table with in-frame sequences only. Part of the clones is absent; in the studies checked, under half of the shortfall reflects unresolved V genes, and no reason is known for the rest. That table gives V, J and clone size, and the DNA gave D and trimming. This sample holds more than 150,000 clones; roughly 81% were observed only once. The ten largest make up about 12% of the sample.

Ends trimmed: V by 3 bases, J by 4 bases; bases unmatched to a gene: 4. The CDR3 sequence holds 14 residues, the cysteine and phenylalanine included. The read is trimmed to its CDR3 DNA, 42 bases read in frame from base 1. Based on the germline V gene (reference sequence), the CDR1 and CDR2 sequences are GTSNPN and SVGIG. In Seattle, one collaborating source enrolled patients while the infection was active and tracked those patients longitudinally over the course of disease. Collaborating institutions collected whole blood in K2EDTA tubes following their own protocols. For TCRbeta analysis, collaborators shipped samples in one of three forms: frozen whole blood, isolated PBMCs, or DNA extracted from either of those sample types.

Recombination joined TRBV30 with TRBJ2-1, with 9 junctional bases fitting TRBD2. Sample: peripheral blood. The sequence came from a woman older than 75 with COVID-19, enrolled during active disease. The DNA reads as follows: TGTGCCTGGAGGGCACTAGCGGGTTACAATGAGCAGTTCTTC. This gives the protein CAWRALAGYNEQFF.